This TCR beta chain is drawn from a study of blood T cells in healthy people across ages. Study-wide results and caveats: Diversity was higher, and naive CD4+ cells more numerous, in long-lived donors than in aged donors. While age rose, TCR beta diversity per million T cells dropped in a roughly linear way.

Together with a sample-barcoded 5' primer, a J-beta primer mix was included in a second PCR lasting roughly 7 to 11 cycles. Every sample produced at least 2.5 million CDR3-containing paired-end reads. TCRdb re-called the 5' RACE reads through MiXCR, storing one row per CDR3 protein. The sample consists of about 1.4 million distinct CDR3 sequences, 59% of them appearing once. This CDR3 has 16 residues. The germline CDR1 and CDR2 sequences are LGHDT and YNNKEL (reference sequence). Losses at the gene ends were 3 bases for V and 6 bases for J; bases not matched to a gene: 7. Of note for this clonotype: Antigen: not known.

Per sample, a minimum of 6.5 million PBMCs were isolated. Sample: blood. This sequence joins TRBV3-1 and TRBJ2-1, with 11 bases aligning to TRBD2. This sequence originates from a man younger than 35 in good health. The CDR3 region has the DNA TGTGCCAGCAGCCACGCCACTAGCGGGAGCGGCAATGAGCAGTTCTTC. It specifies CASSHATSGSGNEQFF.